Following are 24 T cell receptor beta chains from one sample sequenced in a study of CD8+ T cells in alopecia areata. RNA was isolated and reverse transcribed to cDNA, the sequencing template. Assay: immunoSEQ multiplex PCR; the TCRdb copy retains only in-frame clones and omits some. In the table there are 90,000 to 100,000 clones, roughly 42% of which are singletons. Specimen: CD4+ T cells sorted from blood. The receptors were gathered from a human donor with alopecia areata.

The J gene is TRBJ1-3, the V gene TRBV30; D remains ambiguous. CDR1 and CDR2 (germline): GTSNPN, SVGIG (reference sequence). This CDR3 has 11 amino acids. The V gene lost 3 bases and the J gene lost 2 bases, with 2 bases spanning the gap. CDR3 DNA: TGTGCCTGGAGCGCTGGAAACACCATATATTTT. It codes for CAWSAGNTIYF. Filled out from reference TRBV30 and TRBJ1-3, the complete variable domain reads SQTIHQWPATLVQPVGSPLSLECTVEGTSNPNLYWYRQAAGRGLQLLFYSVGIGQISSEVPQNLSASRPQDRQFILSSKKLLLSDSGFYLCAWSAGNTIYFGEGSWLTVV.

The chain links TRBV5-1 to TRBJ2-5, with D tentatively TRBD1 (6 bases). This CDR3 spans 15 amino acids. The V and J ends lost 7 bases and 2 bases respectively, with 18 bases between them. Germline CDR1 and CDR2: SGHRS and YFSETQ. The CDR3 region is CASRPTGQKQETQYF. CDR3 DNA: TGCGCCAGCCGCCCCACCGGACAGAAACAAGAGACCCAGTACTTC.

J is TRBJ1-5 and V is TRBV30, with D uncertain. V was pared by 3 bases and J by 0 bases, with 12 bases between. There are 15 residues in the CDR3. CDR1 and CDR2 from the germline V gene are GTSNPN and SVGIG (reference sequence). DNA for the CDR3: TGTGCCTGGAGCACTATAGGACCTAGCAATCAGCCCCAGCATTTT. Translation: CAWSTIGPSNQPQHF.

The rearrangement joins TRBV30 to TRBJ1-1, with 10 positions matching TRBD1. Germline CDR1 and CDR2: GTSNPN and SVGIG (reference sequence). The junction had 5 bases not matched to a gene; V was cut back by 4 bases and J by 3 bases. There are 14 residues in the CDR3. As DNA, the CDR3 is TGTGCCTGGACCCGGGACAGGGGTTACACTGAAGCTTTCTTT. Amino acids: CAWTRDRGYTEAFF.

This clone was observed a few times. The rearrangement joins TRBV29-1 to TRBJ2-6, with D unresolved. The V end lost 7 bases, the J end lost 2 bases, and 9 bases lay between the germline ends. The CDR3 extends over 13 amino acids. The germline gives CDR1 SQVTM, CDR2 ANQGSEA. The CDR3 reads CSARSPGANVLTF. Here the CDR3 DNA reads TGCAGCGCCCGGTCACCTGGGGCCAACGTCCTGACTTTC. The full variable domain, completed using reference TRBV29-1 and TRBJ2-6, is SAVISQKPSRDICQRGTSLTIQCQVDSQVTMMFWYRQQPGQSLTLIATANQGSEATYESGFVIDKFPISRPNLTFSTLTVSNMSPEDSSIYLCSARSPGANVLTFGAGSRLTVL.

This rearrangement joins TRBV30 to TRBJ2-3; TRBD2 aligns across 8 bases. CDR1 GTSNPN and CDR2 SVGIG come from the germline V gene (reference sequence). CDR3 size: 15 residues. The V and J ends lost 7 bases and 5 bases, in that order; junction bases with no gene match: 14. CDR3 sequence reads: CAYTTGSGAGDTQYF. Here the CDR3 DNA reads TGTGCCTACACTACGGGTAGCGGGGCGGGAGATACGCAGTATTTT.

The J gene is TRBJ2-5, the V gene TRBV29-1, with D perhaps being TRBD1 or TRBD2 (5 bases each). The CDR3 totals 14 residues. Germline V gene lookup returns CDR1 SQVTM and CDR2 ANQGSEA. Trimming shortened V by 7 bases and J by 1 base, and 16 bases separated the two germline ends. The CDR3 region is CSGGPFGGQETQYF. The CDR3 DNA follows: TGCAGCGGCGGGCCTTTTGGGGGCCAAGAGACCCAGTACTTC.

This clone was seen only a few times. This chain links TRBV29-1 with TRBJ1-1, with TRBD1 as a possible D gene (5 bases). CDR1 is SQVTM, CDR2 ANQGSEA, per germline. Deletions cut 6 bases from V and 0 bases from J, with 14 bases between. The CDR3 sequence is 14 residues long. The CDR3 reads CSVSLTELNTEAFF. DNA of the CDR3: TGCAGCGTCTCCTTGACAGAGCTGAACACTGAAGCTTTCTTT.

This clone occurred a few times. This sequence joins TRBV18 and TRBJ2-7; 7 bases align to TRBD1. V lost 2 bases, J lost 3 bases, and 4 bases stayed unmatched. Germline CDR1 reads KGHSH; CDR2 reads LQKENI. This CDR3 region has 14 residues. CDR3 sequence: CASSPYSGGYEQYF. The CDR3 nucleotides read TGTGCCAGCTCACCATACTCAGGGGGCTACGAGCAGTACTTC.

The chain has TRBV5-1 and TRBJ2-7; D could derive from TRBD1 or TRBD2 (5 bases each). V lost 4 bases, J lost 6 bases, and 17 bases lay in between. The CDR3 has 14 residues. Germline CDR1 is SGHRS and CDR2 is YFSETQ. CDR3 residues: CASSLGDQGAEQYF. Written as DNA, the CDR3 is TGCGCCAGCAGCCTGGGGGATCAGGGTGCCGAGCAGTACTTC.

The chain uses TRBV5-1 and TRBJ2-3, with a tentative D call TRBD2 (6 bases). Trimming pared 6 bases from V and 1 base from J, leaving 12 bases between. The CDR3 extends over 14 amino acids. In germline, CDR1 is SGHRS, CDR2 YFSETQ. The CDR3 reads CASTGGARTDTQYF. The CDR3 DNA follows: TGCGCCAGCACCGGAGGGGCACGCACAGATACGCAGTATTTT.

Concerning this clone itself: At one of its ends the junction is not consistent with the germline gene, which may arise from a read error. The V call is TRBV28, the J call TRBJ1-6; D ambiguous. The CDR3 sequence is 14 residues long. Germline V gives CDR1 MDHEN, CDR2 SYDVKM. The CDR3 DNA is TGTGCCAGCAGTTTAACATCCTTTAATTCACCCCTCCACTTT. It is translated as CASSLTSFNSPLHF.

The genes are TRBV7-8 and TRBJ2-1; perhaps D is TRBD1 or TRBD2 (5 bases each). The germline V gene encodes CDR1 SGHVS and CDR2 FQNEAQ. This CDR3 comprises 15 residues. Trimming stripped 2 bases from V and 8 bases from J, with 16 bases between. CDR3 sequence: CASSLKGPLRDEQFF. CDR3 coding DNA: TGTGCCAGCAGCTTAAAGGGACCCTTGAGAGATGAGCAGTTCTTC.

This clone has just a few counts. The J gene is TRBJ2-1, the V gene TRBV6-6; D may be TRBD2 (5 bases). In germline, CDR1 is MNHNY, CDR2 SVGAGI (reference sequence). The V gene lost 6 bases and the J gene lost 6 bases, with 15 bases spanning the gap. The CDR3 contains 14 residues. The CDR3 DNA follows: TGTGCCAGCAGGGATGGAGGCCCCGCCAATGAGCAGTTCTTC. Amino acid sequence: CASRDGGPANEQFF.

The rearrangement links TRBV30 to TRBJ1-5, with D perhaps TRBD1 (5 bases). Per germline, CDR1 GTSNPN and CDR2 SVGIG (reference sequence). Trimming shortened V by 7 bases and J by 5 bases, and 15 bases separated the two germline ends. This CDR3 comprises 13 residues. CDR3 residues: CAFAQGGDQPQHF. As DNA, the CDR3 is TGTGCCTTCGCCCAGGGTGGAGATCAGCCCCAGCATTTT.

The genes are TRBV7-2 and TRBJ2-1, with 11 bases that match TRBD2. Germline V gene data show CDR1 as SGHTA and CDR2 as FQGNSA. The CDR3 runs 16 residues. V dropped 0 bases and J dropped 4; count of bases not matched to a gene: 2. CDR3: CASSLASSGGYNEQFF. The CDR3 bases are TGTGCCAGCAGCTTAGCTTCTAGCGGGGGGTACAATGAGCAGTTCTTC.

The gene calls are TRBV2 and TRBJ2-5; D uncertain. Trimming removed 4 bases from V and 0 bases from J, with 9 bases in between. Germline CDR1 SNHLY, CDR2 FYNNEI. This CDR3 contains 14 residues. As DNA, the CDR3 is TGTGCCAGCAGTGGGACCGTCTACCAAGAGACCCAGTACTTC. Residues: CASSGTVYQETQYF.

V gene TRBV30 combines with J gene TRBJ2-5; D is perhaps TRBD1 or TRBD2 (5 bases each). CDR1 GTSNPN and CDR2 SVGIG come from the germline V gene (reference sequence). The CDR3 has 12 amino acids. Trimming cost V 4 bases and J 7 bases, with 13 bases left between them. Here the CDR3 reads CAWTGKRGTQYF. The CDR3, as DNA: TGTGCCTGGACAGGGAAGAGGGGGACCCAGTACTTC. Full variable domain (remainder filled in from reference TRBV30 and TRBJ2-5): SQTIHQWPATLVQPVGSPLSLECTVEGTSNPNLYWYRQAAGRGLQLLFYSVGIGQISSEVPQNLSASRPQDRQFILSSKKLLLSDSGFYLCAWTGKRGTQYFGPGTRLLVL.

This clone came up a few times. The rearrangement uses TRBV30 and TRBJ2-5, with D perhaps assigned TRBD1 or TRBD2 (5 bases each). Per germline, CDR1 GTSNPN and CDR2 SVGIG (reference sequence). V shed 2 bases and J shed 2 bases, with 9 bases lying between them. The CDR3 has 13 amino acids. The CDR3 DNA reads TGTGCCTGGAGTCGGGGCCTTCAAGAGACCCAGTACTTC. Protein: CAWSRGLQETQYF. The complete variable domain, with remaining parts taken from reference TRBV30 and TRBJ2-5, reads SQTIHQWPATLVQPVGSPLSLECTVEGTSNPNLYWYRQAAGRGLQLLFYSVGIGQISSEVPQNLSASRPQDRQFILSSKKLLLSDSGFYLCAWSRGLQETQYFGPGTRLLVL.

The chain is built from TRBV18 and TRBJ2-4; D ambiguous. CDR1 KGHSH and CDR2 LQKENI come from the germline V gene. The CDR3 spans 15 residues. With 2 bases removed from V and 2 bases from J, the gap between germline ends came to 10 bases. CDR3 sequence: CASSPGGSTKNIQYF. The CDR3 DNA is TGTGCCAGCTCACCAGGCGGCAGCACCAAAAACATTCAGTACTTC.

The chain joins TRBV29-1 to TRBJ2-6; D is unclear. This CDR3 spans 12 amino acids. V was cut by 7 bases and J by 0 bases, with 4 bases left in between. Germline CDR1 and CDR2: SQVTM and ANQGSEA. CDR3 bases: TGCAGCGCTGACTCTGGGGCCAACGTCCTGACTTTC. It yields the protein CSADSGANVLTF.

The V and J genes are TRBV5-1 and TRBJ2-3; 7 bases are a match to TRBD2. CDR1 SGHRS and CDR2 YFSETQ come from the germline V gene. The CDR3 has 17 residues. V trimming: 0 bases; J trimming: 0 bases; junction bases outside the gene matches: 7. The CDR3 loop is CASSLAPAGRSTDTQYF. CDR3 coding DNA: TGCGCCAGCAGCTTGGCCCCAGCGGGACGAAGCACAGATACGCAGTATTTT.

J is TRBJ2-3 and V is TRBV28; 7 bases match TRBD1. Germline CDR1 MDHEN, CDR2 SYDVKM. V shed 5 bases, J shed 5 bases, and the junction held 13 bases outside the gene matches. The CDR3 has 16 residues. CDR3 residues: CASSPGGPIRRDTQYF. The DNA for the CDR3 is TGTGCCAGCAGTCCAGGGGGACCGATTCGTCGAGATACGCAGTATTTT.

In its sample, this clone was seen a few times. The rearrangement joins TRBV19 to TRBJ1-2; D unresolved. Per germline, CDR1 LNHDA and CDR2 SQIVND (reference sequence). This CDR3 contains 13 residues. The V end lost 3 bases, the J end lost 2 bases, and 7 bases lay between the germline ends. The CDR3 reads CASSIRQNYGYTF. The CDR3 DNA sequence: TGTGCCAGTAGTATCCGGCAGAACTATGGCTACACCTTC.